Presented here are 10 T cell receptor beta chains from one specimen sequenced in a study of blood T cells in healthy people across ages. Primers used in a second PCR of about 7 to 12 cycles were a sample-barcoded 5' primer and a J-beta primer mix. TCRdb reprocessed the 5' RACE reads with MiXCR, giving one entry per CDR3 protein. The sample has about 780,000 distinct CDR3 sequences; about a quarter are singletons. These data also featured in a second study, about T cells of mothers and their children.

Sequencing was carried out using blood. The origin of the receptors is a boy aged 5-17 years in good health.

This chain connects TRBV3-1 to TRBJ1-5, with D possibly TRBD1 on 6 matching bases. Germline CDR1 LGHDT, CDR2 YNNKEL (reference sequence). The CDR3 length is 15 residues. Trimming shortened V by 2 bases and J by 0 bases, and 8 bases separated the two germline ends. CDR3 coding DNA: TGTGCCAGCAGCCAATACAGGGATAGCAATCAGCCCCAGCATTTT. Its translation: CASSQYRDSNQPQHF. The variable domain in full, completed from reference TRBV3-1 and TRBJ1-5, reads DTAVSQTPKYLVTQMGNDKSIKCEQNLGHDTMYWYKQDSKKFLKIMFSYNNKELIINETVPNRFSPKSPDKAHLNLHINSLELGDSAVYFCASSQYRDSNQPQHFGDGTRLSIL.

This chain joins TRBV21-1 and TRBJ2-5; TRBD2, the table's D call, lacks a check against the DNA. TRBV21-1 is marked as a pseudogene. This CDR3 spans 15 amino acids. Here the CDR3 DNA reads TGTGCCAGCGAGTCAGGGTTAGCGGTGGAAGAGACCCAGTACTTC. Protein sequence: CASESGLAVEETQYF.

There are a few counts of this clonotype. This sequence joins TRBV20-1 and TRBJ2-3, with TRBD2 matching over 10 bases. The CDR3 is 15 residues long. The ends lost 6 bases at V and 5 bases at J; junction bases unmatched: 11. Germline V CDR1 and CDR2: DFQATT, SNEGSKA (reference sequence). Written as DNA, the CDR3 is TGCAGTGCGAGACAAGCGGGGGGGCCCCAAGATACGCAGTATTTT. Residues: CSARQAGGPQDTQYF.

This clonotype was observed a few times. This CDR3 reads CATRWAGAYNEQFF. The CDR3 nucleotides read TGTGCCACCAGGTGGGCGGGGGCCTACAATGAGCAGTTCTTC. V and J are TRBV6-1 and TRBJ2-1, with TRBD2 identical over 7 bases. The V gene end was trimmed by 10 bases and the J gene end by 2 bases; junction bases not matched to a gene: 8. The CDR3 extends over 14 amino acids. Germline V CDR1 and CDR2: MNHNS, SASEGT.

The sample holds a few counts of this clonotype. V usage is TRBV5-8 and J usage is TRBJ2-1, with D unresolved. The end of the DNA is better explained by TRBJ2-7, so the J call may be wrong. Germline CDR1 is SGHTS and CDR2 is YDEGEE. The CDR3 is 13 residues long. The CDR3 region is CASSLTTIYEQYF. In nucleotides, the CDR3 is TGTGCCAGCAGCTTGACGACCATCTACGAGCAGTACTTC.

In its sample, this clonotype was seen a few times. J is TRBJ1-1 and V is TRBV20-1; tentative D call: TRBD1 (6 bases). The CDR3 extends over 12 amino acids. The V end lost 0 bases, the J end lost 10 bases, and 12 bases lay between the germline ends. CDR1 and CDR2 from the germline V gene are DFQATT and SNEGSKA (reference sequence). The CDR3 protein is CSARDSGAAAFF. The CDR3, as DNA: TGCAGTGCTAGAGATTCGGGGGCAGCAGCTTTCTTT.

The J gene is TRBJ2-3, the V gene TRBV6-1; TRBD2 agrees at 8 bases. From germline, CDR1 is MNHNS and CDR2 SASEGT. V trimming: 7 bases; J trimming: 4 bases; junction bases outside the gene matches: 10. The CDR3 is made up of 15 amino acids. DNA for the CDR3: TGTGCCAGCATGGGGAGTAGCGGGGACCCAGATACGCAGTATTTT. Protein sequence: CASMGSSGDPDTQYF.

This rearrangement joins TRBV28 to TRBJ1-2; D possibly corresponds to TRBD1 (5 bases). There are 12 residues in the CDR3. Germline V lookup: CDR1 MDHEN, CDR2 SYDVKM. Deletions cut 6 bases from V and 6 bases from J, with 11 bases between. In nucleotides, the CDR3 is TGTGCCAGCAGAAGCCAGGGCGATGGCTACACCTTC. Protein: CASRSQGDGYTF.

The chain uses TRBV6-2 or TRBV6-3 and TRBJ2-1, with D perhaps TRBD2 (6 bases). Trimming pared 2 bases from V and 2 bases from J, leaving 10 bases between. Germline V lookup: CDR1 MNHEY, CDR2 SVGEGT. This CDR3 comprises 15 residues. Here the CDR3 DNA reads TGTGCCAGCAGTTACGACGGGACTCCCTACAATGAGCAGTTCTTC. Protein product: CASSYDGTPYNEQFF.

On this clonotype: A read error may produce the germline difference seen at one junction end. The V and J genes are TRBV6-5 and TRBJ2-7; the match to TRBD1 covers 7 bases. CDR1 is MNHEY, CDR2 SVGAGI, per germline. The CDR3 totals 15 residues. DNA for the CDR3: TGTGCCAGCAGCCCTTTCGGACAGGAGACCTACAAGCAGTACTTC. It encodes CASSPFGQETYKQYF.